This TCR beta chain was identified in a study of CD8+ T cells in alopecia areata. This clone appeared a single time. The treatment: oral pan-JAK inhibitor, 5-10 mg twice daily. The CDR3 has 16 amino acids. Germline assignment: CDR1 SGHTA and CDR2 FQGNSA. V shed 5 bases and J 2 bases; nucleotides not matched to a gene: 9. Extracted from the samples, RNA was reverse transcribed into cDNA to serve as the sequencing template. Sequenced by immunoSEQ multiplex PCR; TCRdb stores in-frame clones only, minus some. The table has tens of thousands of clones, roughly 46% seen once. The chain links TRBV7-2 to TRBJ2-3; 8 nucleotides agree with TRBD1. This sample comprised CD8+ T cells sorted from blood, obtained at approximately week 36, from a patient treated with tofacitinib. The TCR sequence derives from a human donor with alopecia areata. The CDR3 DNA follows: TGTGCCAGCAGCCACCCCCGGGACAGGCTCACAGATACGCAGTATTTT. Encoded protein: CASSHPRDRLTDTQYF.